This T cell receptor (beta chain) was sequenced in a study of beta chain features in type 1 diabetes. Whole-study context: All samples yielded about 100 million examined sorted cells.

CDR1 and CDR2 from the germline V gene are MDHEN and SYDVKM. The CDR3 is 13 residues long. This clone has just a few counts. A read error may produce the germline difference seen at one junction end. Isolated RNA was reverse transcribed in full, so expressed TCRB transcripts were sequenced. Assay: immunoSEQ multiplex PCR; the TCRdb copy retains only in-frame clones and omits some. The sample has 900,000 or so clones; 15% to 20% are singletons. The J gene is TRBJ2-7, the V gene TRBV28, with 9 bases that match TRBD2. Material for sequencing was naive CD4+ T cells from blood. This sequence originates from a woman in her late teens or twenties in good health. The CDR3 region is CASSRPGTSLLRF. The DNA of the CDR3 is TGTGCCAGCAGCAGACCCGGGACTAGCCTTCTCCGCTTC. Combining the CDR3 with reference TRBV28 and TRBJ2-7 gives the whole variable domain DVKVTQSSRYLVKRTGEKVFLECVQDMDHENMFWYRQDPGLGLRLIYFSYDVKMKEKGDIPEGYSVSREKKERFSLILESASTNQTSMYLCASSRPGTSLLRFGPGTRLTVT.